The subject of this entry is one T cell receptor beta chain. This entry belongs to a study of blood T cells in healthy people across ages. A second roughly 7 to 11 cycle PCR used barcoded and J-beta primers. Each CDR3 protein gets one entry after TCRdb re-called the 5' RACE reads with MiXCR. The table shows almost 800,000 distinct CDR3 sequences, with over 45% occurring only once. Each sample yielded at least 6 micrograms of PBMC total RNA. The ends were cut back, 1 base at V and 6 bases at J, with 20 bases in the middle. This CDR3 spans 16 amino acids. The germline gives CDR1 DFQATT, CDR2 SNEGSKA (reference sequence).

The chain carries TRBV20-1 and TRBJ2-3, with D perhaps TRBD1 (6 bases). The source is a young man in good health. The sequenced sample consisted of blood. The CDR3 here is CSARVVRQAFGDTQYF. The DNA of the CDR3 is TGCAGTGCTAGAGTAGTGAGACAGGCTTTTGGCGATACGCAGTATTTT.